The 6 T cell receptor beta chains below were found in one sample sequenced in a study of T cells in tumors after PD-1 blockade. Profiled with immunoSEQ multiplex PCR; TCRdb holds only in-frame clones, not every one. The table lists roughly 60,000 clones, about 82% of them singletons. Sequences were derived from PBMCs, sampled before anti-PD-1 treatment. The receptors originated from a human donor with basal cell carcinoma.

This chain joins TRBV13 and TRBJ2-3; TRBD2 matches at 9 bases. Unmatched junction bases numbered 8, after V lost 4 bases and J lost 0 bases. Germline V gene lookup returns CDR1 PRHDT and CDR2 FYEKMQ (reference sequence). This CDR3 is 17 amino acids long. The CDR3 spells CASSSSLAGTSTDTQYF. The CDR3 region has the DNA TGTGCCAGCAGCTCCTCTCTAGCGGGGACTAGCACAGATACGCAGTATTTT.

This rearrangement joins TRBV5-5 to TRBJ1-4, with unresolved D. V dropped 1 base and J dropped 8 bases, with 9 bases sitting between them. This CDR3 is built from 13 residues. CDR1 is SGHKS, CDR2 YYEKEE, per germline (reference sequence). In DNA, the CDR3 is TGTGCCAGCAGCTTGAGACGGATAGAAAAACTGTTTTTT. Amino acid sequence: CASSLRRIEKLFF. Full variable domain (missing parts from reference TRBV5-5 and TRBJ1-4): DAGVTQSPTHLIKTRGQQVTLRCSPISGHKSVSWYQQVLGQGPQFIFQYYEKEERGRGNFPDRFSARQFPNYSSELNVNALLLGDSALYLCASSLRRIEKLFFGSGTQLSVL.

The CDR3 spells CASSSNGAGINQPQHF. The CDR3 DNA follows: TGTGCCAGCAGTTCAAACGGGGCAGGGATTAATCAGCCCCAGCATTTT. V gene TRBV27 combines with J gene TRBJ1-5; D possibly corresponds to TRBD1 (5 bases). The CDR3 totals 16 residues. Trimming took off 4 bases at V and 4 bases at J, with 17 bases between the two ends. The germline gives CDR1 MNHEY, CDR2 SMNVEV (reference sequence).

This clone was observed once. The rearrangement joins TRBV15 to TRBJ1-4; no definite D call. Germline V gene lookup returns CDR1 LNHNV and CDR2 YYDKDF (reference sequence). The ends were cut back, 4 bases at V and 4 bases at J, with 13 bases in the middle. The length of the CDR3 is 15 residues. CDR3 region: CATSIQGDYNEKLFF. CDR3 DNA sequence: TGTGCCACCAGCATACAAGGAGACTATAATGAAAAACTGTTTTTT.

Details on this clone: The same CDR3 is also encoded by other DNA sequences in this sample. This chain's CDR3 is CASSPLGVPGLAGGYEQYF. DNA of the CDR3: TGTGCCAGCAGTCCCCTAGGGGTCCCGGGACTAGCGGGGGGGTACGAGCAGTACTTC. The chain is built from TRBV6-4 and TRBJ2-7, with 16 bases fitting TRBD2. In germline, CDR1 is MRHNA, CDR2 SNTAGT. Trimming at V came to 5 bases and at J to 4 bases, leaving 14 bases not matched to a gene. The CDR3 is 19 amino acids.

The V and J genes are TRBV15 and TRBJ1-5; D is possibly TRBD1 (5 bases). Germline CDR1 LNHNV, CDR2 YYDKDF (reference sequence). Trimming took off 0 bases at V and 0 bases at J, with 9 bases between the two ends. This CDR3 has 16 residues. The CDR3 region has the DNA TGTGCCACCAGCAGAGATCAACAGGATAGCAATCAGCCCCAGCATTTT. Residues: CATSRDQQDSNQPQHF.